Reported below is one T cell receptor (beta chain). The data belong to a study of blood T cell repertoires in COVID-19. Profiling relied on immunoSEQ multiplex PCR, and the TCRdb table lists in-frame clones only, not all of them. The data show 200,000 to 300,000 clones, around 84% seen once. This CDR3 has 16 amino acids. The V gene's germline CDR1 is SGHDT and CDR2 YYEEEE. The trim removed 2 bases at V and 4 bases at J, leaving 9 bases unmatched. The sequenced sample consisted of peripheral blood. The V call is TRBV5-6, the J call TRBJ2-7; 10 nucleotides line up with TRBD2. The clonotype originates from a woman between 18 and 29 years old with acute or convalescent COVID-19. The CDR3 DNA is TGTGCCAGCAGCTTCACTGGGACTAGCGTTAAGTACGAGCAGTACTTC. Amino acids: CASSFTGTSVKYEQYF.